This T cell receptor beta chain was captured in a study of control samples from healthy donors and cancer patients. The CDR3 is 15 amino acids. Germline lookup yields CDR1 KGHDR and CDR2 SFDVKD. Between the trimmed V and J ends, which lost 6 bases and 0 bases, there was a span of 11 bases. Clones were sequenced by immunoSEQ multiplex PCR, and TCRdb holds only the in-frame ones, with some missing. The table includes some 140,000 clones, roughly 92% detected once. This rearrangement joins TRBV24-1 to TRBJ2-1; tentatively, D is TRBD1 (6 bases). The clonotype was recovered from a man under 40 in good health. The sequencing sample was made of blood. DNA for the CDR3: TGTGCCACCAGTCCGGGACAATACTCCTACAATGAGCAGTTCTTC. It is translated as CATSPGQYSYNEQFF.